The 3 T cell receptor beta chains in this list originate from one sample, sequenced in a study of T cell repertoires in cytomegalovirus infection. TCRdb itself ran the reads through MiXCR, one entry per CDR3 protein. Of 350,000 to 500,000 distinct CDR3 sequences in the sample, roughly 31% were seen once. Sequenced input: PBMCs. The receptors here all came from a human donor in good health (CMV status not recorded). Some clones in this sample may be carry-over from other donors' samples.

The chain couples TRBV5-1 to TRBJ2-7, with TRBD1 matching over 10 bases. The V gene end was trimmed by 2 bases and the J gene end by 5 bases; junction bases not matched to a gene: 10. Germline loops: CDR1 SGHRS, CDR2 YFSETQ. The CDR3 is made up of 16 amino acids. CDR3 in amino acids: CASSLGRQGALDEQYF. The CDR3 region has the DNA TGCGCCAGCAGCTTAGGTAGACAGGGGGCCCTGGACGAGCAGTACTTC.

V and J are TRBV19 and TRBJ2-7, with 7 bases matching TRBD1. With V trimmed by 6 bases and J by 2 bases, 7 bases remained unmatched. CDR1 and CDR2 (germline): LNHDA, SQIVND (reference sequence). This CDR3 has 14 residues. CDR3 DNA: TGTGCCAGTAGAGCCACCGGGACAGCCTACGAGCAGTACTTC. Translated, it gives CASRATGTAYEQYF.

This clonotype was seen ten or more times. This chain joins TRBV7-9 and TRBJ1-4; D remains ambiguous. Trimming cost V 4 bases and J 0 bases, with 6 bases left between them. The CDR3 consists of 14 residues. Germline assignment: CDR1 SEHNR and CDR2 FQNEAQ (reference sequence). This chain's CDR3 is CASSSPPTNEKLFF. CDR3 coding DNA: TGTGCCAGCAGCTCGCCCCCAACTAATGAAAAACTGTTTTTT.